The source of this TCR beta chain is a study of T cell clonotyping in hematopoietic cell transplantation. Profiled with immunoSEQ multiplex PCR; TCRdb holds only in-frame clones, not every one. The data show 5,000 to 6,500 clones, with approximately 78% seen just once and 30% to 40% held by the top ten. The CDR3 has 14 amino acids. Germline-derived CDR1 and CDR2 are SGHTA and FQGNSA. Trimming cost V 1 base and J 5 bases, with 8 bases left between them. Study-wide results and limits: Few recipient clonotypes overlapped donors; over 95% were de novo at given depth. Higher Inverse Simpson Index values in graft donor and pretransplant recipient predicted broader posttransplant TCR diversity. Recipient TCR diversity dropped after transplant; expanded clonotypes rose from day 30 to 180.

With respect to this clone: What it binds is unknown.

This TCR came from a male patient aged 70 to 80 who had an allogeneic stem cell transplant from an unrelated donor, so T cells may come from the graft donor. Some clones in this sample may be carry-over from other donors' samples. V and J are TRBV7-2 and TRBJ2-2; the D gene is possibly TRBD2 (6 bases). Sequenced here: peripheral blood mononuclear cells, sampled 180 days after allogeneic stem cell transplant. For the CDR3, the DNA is TGTGCCAGCAGCTTAGGGACTACTACCGGGGAGCTGTTTTTT. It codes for CASSLGTTTGELFF.